The following is a TCR beta chain sequence with its context. Antigen specificity is unknown. This specimen belongs to a study of cytomegalovirus exposure and HLA in healthy donors. General study points: Presence/absence analyses supposed approximately even sequencing depth among donors. CMV serostatus was the sole immune exposure information available. Sequencing likely caused a cluster of highly shared sequence variants. Analysis was carried out at a later point, and it linked a missense DCLRE1C variant to TCR beta V- and J-gene trimming.

The V and J ends lost 5 bases and 4 bases, in that order; junction bases with no gene match: 8. The CDR3 has 16 residues. Germline V CDR1 and CDR2: MNHEY, SMNVEV (reference sequence). The PCR had 60 Vbeta and 13 Jbeta primers. This table comes from immunoSEQ multiplex PCR, and its TCRdb copy is limited to in-frame clones, with some not included. Of 100,000 to 150,000 clones listed, approximately 71% are singletons. This TCR derives from a woman aged 60-75 years in good health and CMV-seronegative. Sequenced: PBMCs. The gene calls are TRBV27 and TRBJ2-2; 9 bases fit TRBD2. The CDR3 DNA is TGTGCCAGCAGTCAAATAGCGGGAGCGGGCACCGGGGAGCTGTTTTTT. Encoded protein: CASSQIAGAGTGELFF.